Listed below are T cell receptor beta chains from one sample, sequenced in a study of control samples from healthy donors and cancer patients. Repertoires were generated with immunoSEQ multiplex PCR, while TCRdb's copy carries only in-frame clones and drops some. The repertoire holds some 140,000 clones, with roughly 91% as singletons. Sequenced material: PBMCs. These receptors came from a man aged 50 or older with head and neck cancer. Each CDR3 is given with its conserved first and last residue. A D gene is named only where the DNA matches it firmly. The size entry is marked missing in some rows and otherwise reads once, few, many or a size class.

d_gene	j_gene	abundance	v_gene	CDR3aa	CDR3nt
TRBD2	TRBJ2-2	few	TRBV28	CASSFPSGSSTGELFF	TGTGCCAGCAGTTTTCCCAGCGGGAGTAGCACCGGGGAGCTGTTTTTT
NA	TRBJ1-1	NA	TRBV28	CASSLVQGQAFF	TGTGCCAGCAGCCTTGTACAGGGACAAGCTTTCTTT
NA	TRBJ1-3	NA	TRBV28	CASNRHGTSGNTIYF	TGTGCCAGCAATCGTCACGGGACTTCTGGAAACACCATATATTTT
NA	TRBJ2-7	NA	TRBV11-1	CASTPRGGNPYEQYF	TGTGCCAGCACCCCCAGAGGGGGGAACCCCTACGAGCAGTACTTC
TRBD1	TRBJ2-7	once	TRBV3-1/TRBV3-2	CASSGRDRGLYEQYF	TGTGCCAGCAGCGGCCGGGACAGGGGCCTCTACGAGCAGTACTTC
NA	TRBJ2-3	NA	TRBV5-4	CASSSGPPFREYF	TGTGCCAGCAGTTCCGGGCCCCCATTTCGGGAGTATTTT
NA	TRBJ2-2	NA	TRBV6-5	CASAGTSLGGGELFF	TGTGCCAGCGCCGGGACTTCCCTAGGAGGCGGGGAGCTGTTTTTT
NA	TRBJ1-1	NA	TRBV27	CASSLYGGSGEAFF	TGTGCCAGCAGTTTATACGGCGGCTCGGGTGAAGCTTTCTTT
NA	TRBJ2-1	NA	TRBV15	CATSRAPPWGHGVSSEQFF	TGTGCCACCAGCAGAGCCCCACCCTGGGGGCACGGGGTTTCGAGTGAGCAGTTCTTC
NA	TRBJ1-2	NA	TRBV6-5	CASRTDPNYGYTF	TGTGCCAGCAGGACGGACCCTAACTATGGCTACACCTTC
TRBD2	TRBJ2-2	NA	TRBV28	CASSLHPSGSTGELFF	TGTGCCAGCAGTTTACACCCTAGCGGGAGCACCGGGGAGCTGTTTTTT
NA	TRBJ1-6	NA	TRBV2	CASSEARESNSPLHF	TGTGCCAGCAGTGAAGCGAGGGAGTCAAATTCACCCCTCCACTTT
NA	TRBJ1-5	NA	TRBV11-2	CASSPNWDSNQPQHF	TGTGCCAGCAGCCCCAATTGGGATAGCAATCAGCCCCAGCATTTT
NA	TRBJ2-7	NA	TRBV5-5	CASSLVGYEQYF	TGTGCCAGCAGCTTGGTTGGCTACGAGCAGTACTTC
TRBD2	TRBJ2-1	NA	TRBV20-1	CSASSGRGDEQFF	TGCAGTGCTAGTAGCGGGAGGGGTGATGAGCAGTTCTTC
NA	TRBJ1-2	NA	TRBV12-3/TRBV12-4	CASSFGRAGYTF	TGTGCCAGCAGTTTTGGCAGGGCTGGCTACACCTTC
NA	TRBJ2-7	NA	TRBV7-2	CASSSQEGAYEQYF	TGTGCCAGCAGCTCCCAGGAGGGAGCCTACGAGCAGTACTTC
NA	TRBJ2-1	NA	TRBV6-5	CASRWTYLRNEQFF	TGTGCCAGCAGGTGGACATACCTTAGGAATGAGCAGTTCTTC
TRBD2	TRBJ2-1	NA	TRBV5-1	CASSPRTSGRVTEFF	TGCGCCAGCAGCCCTCGGACTAGCGGGAGGGTCACCGAGTTCTTC
TRBD1	TRBJ1-2	once	TRBV5-1	CASSTGTGGFHNYGYTF	TGCGCCAGCAGCACAGGAACAGGGGGCTTCCATAACTATGGCTACACCTTC
TRBD1	TRBJ2-5	few	TRBV5-1	CASSSSGTGRETQYF	TGCGCCAGCAGCTCCTCCGGGACAGGGAGGGAGACCCAGTACTTC
TRBD1	TRBJ2-7	NA	TRBV7-9	CASSPNRGWSYEQYF	TGTGCCAGCAGCCCCAACAGGGGCTGGTCCTACGAGCAGTACTTC
TRBD1	TRBJ1-2	NA	TRBV6-1	CASSEAGQGSYGYTF	TGTGCCAGCAGTGAAGCGGGACAGGGATCCTATGGCTACACCTTC
NA	TRBJ2-3	NA	TRBV6-1	CASTQLGRGTDTQYF	TGTGCCAGCACCCAATTGGGGAGAGGCACAGATACGCAGTATTTT
NA	TRBJ1-5	NA	TRBV27	CASSLLGGSNQPQHF	TGTGCCAGCAGTTTATTAGGGGGTAGCAATCAGCCCCAGCATTTT
NA	TRBJ1-2	few	TRBV6-5	CASSPQASANYGYTF	TGTGCCAGCAGTCCCCAGGCGAGCGCAAACTATGGCTACACCTTC
NA	TRBJ1-2	NA	TRBV18	CASSPRTSYGYTF	TGTGCCAGCTCACCACGGACAAGCTATGGCTACACCTTC
TRBD2	TRBJ2-7	NA	TRBV5-8	CASSLVGLAEAYEQYF	TGTGCCAGCAGCTTGGTAGGACTAGCGGAGGCCTACGAGCAGTACTTC
NA	TRBJ2-1	once	TRBV10-2	CASSVGNFSYNEQFF	TGCGCCAGCAGCGTTGGAAATTTCTCCTACAATGAGCAGTTCTTC
NA	TRBJ1-6	once	TRBV9	CASSVSGADSPLHF	TGTGCCAGCAGCGTATCAGGGGCGGATTCACCCCTCCACTTT
TRBD2	TRBJ2-7	NA	TRBV11-2	CASSLATSRYEQYF	TGTGCCAGCAGCCTGGCGACTAGCCGATACGAGCAGTACTTC
NA	TRBJ2-6	NA	TRBV6-6	CASRAPVSGANVLTF	TGTGCCAGCAGAGCCCCAGTTTCTGGGGCCAACGTCCTGACTTTC
NA	TRBJ2-1	NA	TRBV7-9	CASSFGGSYNEQFF	TGTGCCAGCAGCTTTGGGGGGTCCTACAATGAGCAGTTCTTC
NA	TRBJ2-7	NA	TRBV14	CASSQVGDPGTGEQYF	TGTGCCAGCAGCCAAGTCGGTGACCCCGGGACCGGCGAGCAGTACTTC
NA	TRBJ2-1	NA	TRBV5-4	CASSLMGYNEQFF	TGTGCCAGCAGCTTGATGGGTTACAATGAGCAGTTCTTC
TRBD2	TRBJ2-7	NA	TRBV2	CASSEGGGSSEQYF	TGTGCCAGCAGTGAGGGCGGGGGAAGTAGCGAGCAGTACTTC
NA	TRBJ2-1	NA	TRBV5-1	CASSPLGGNEQFF	TGCGCCAGCAGCCCTCTGGGGGGAAATGAGCAGTTCTTC
TRBD1	TRBJ1-5	once	TRBV6-5	CASSSNRGPDQPQHF	TGTGCCAGCAGTTCAAACAGGGGGCCCGATCAGCCCCAGCATTTT
NA	TRBJ1-1	NA	TRBV18	CASSPDRTEAFF	TGTGCCAGCTCACCGGATCGGACTGAAGCTTTCTTT
NA	TRBJ1-6	NA	TRBV7-6	CASSLGRALNSPLHF	TGTGCCAGCAGCTTAGGCAGGGCCCTTAATTCACCCCTCCACTTT
NA	TRBJ2-3	NA	TRBV18	CASSPKGLEEHTDTQYF	TGTGCCAGCTCACCGAAAGGCCTGGAGGAGCACACAGATACGCAGTATTTT
NA	TRBJ1-1	NA	TRBV18	CASSSGENTEAFF	TGTGCCAGCTCGTCTGGCGAGAACACTGAAGCTTTCTTT
NA	TRBJ1-5	NA	TRBV28	CASSKDKAWVRPQHF	TGTGCCAGCAGTAAAGATAAGGCCTGGGTTCGGCCCCAGCATTTT
NA	TRBJ1-4	once	TRBV27	CASSFNDGVKKLFF	TGTGCCAGCAGTTTCAATGATGGGGTGAAAAAACTGTTTTTT
TRBD1	TRBJ1-2	few	TRBV18	CASSSQGVYYGYTF	TGTGCCAGCTCGTCCCAGGGGGTTTACTATGGCTACACCTTC
NA	TRBJ2-1	NA	TRBV19	CASSSIVAGVSYNEQFF	TGTGCCAGTAGTTCGATCGTCGCGGGTGTCTCCTACAATGAGCAGTTCTTC
NA	TRBJ2-5	few	TRBV3-1/TRBV3-2	CASSQETQYF	TGTGCCAGCAGCCAAGAGACCCAGTACTTC
NA	TRBJ1-4	NA	TRBV5-6	CASSLDRGEKLFF	TGTGCCAGCAGCTTGGATCGAGGCGAAAAACTGTTTTTT
NA	TRBJ1-1	once	TRBV5-4	CASSFGEHTEAFF	TGTGCCAGCAGCTTCGGGGAACACACTGAAGCTTTCTTT
TRBD2	TRBJ2-5	NA	TRBV5-1	CASRSGLAGAAQYF	TGCGCCAGCAGGTCGGGACTAGCGGGGGCGGCCCAGTACTTC
NA	TRBJ1-1	few	TRBV7-9	CASSLDYGEAGEAFF	TGTGCCAGCAGCTTAGATTACGGGGAGGCTGGTGAAGCTTTCTTT